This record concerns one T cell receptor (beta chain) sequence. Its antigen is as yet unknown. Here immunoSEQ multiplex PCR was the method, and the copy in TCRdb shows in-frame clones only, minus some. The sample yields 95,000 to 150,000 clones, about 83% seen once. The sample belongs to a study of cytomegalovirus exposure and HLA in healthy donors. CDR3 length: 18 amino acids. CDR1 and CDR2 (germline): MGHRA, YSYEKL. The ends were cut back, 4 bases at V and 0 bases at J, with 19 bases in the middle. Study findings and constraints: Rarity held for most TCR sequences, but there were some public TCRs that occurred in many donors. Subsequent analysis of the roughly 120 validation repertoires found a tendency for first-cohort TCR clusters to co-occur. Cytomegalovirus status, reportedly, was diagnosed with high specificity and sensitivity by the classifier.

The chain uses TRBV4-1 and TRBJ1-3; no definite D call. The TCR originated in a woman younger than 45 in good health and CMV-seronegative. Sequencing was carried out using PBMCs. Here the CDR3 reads CASSPGILRRVSGNTIYF. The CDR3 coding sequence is TGCGCCAGCAGCCCCGGGATACTTCGACGGGTCTCTGGAAACACCATATATTTT.